This TCR beta chain came from a study of shared clonotypes between healthy human individuals. With 5 bases removed from V and 5 bases from J, the gap between germline ends came to 18 bases. This CDR3 comprises 15 residues. Per the germline V gene, CDR1 is ENHRY and CDR2 is SYGVKD. Memory CD4+ cells were the fraction left after CD45RA+ naive selection. Clones were read by immunoSEQ multiplex PCR, and TCRdb kept only the in-frame ones, dropping some. The table shows around 1.1 million clones, with about 80% occurring only once. The chain employs TRBV10-3 and TRBJ1-1, with D uncertain. Material for sequencing was memory CD4+ T cells from PBMCs. Specified subset: CD45RA-negative fraction. The origin of this receptor is a man between 18 and 29 years old in good health. Some clones in this sample may be carry-over from other donors' samples. The CDR3 reads CAISRGSGFGTEAFF. The CDR3 bases are TGTGCCATCAGTCGGGGATCGGGATTTGGGACTGAAGCTTTCTTT.